This TCR beta chain was recorded in a study of beta chain features in type 1 diabetes. Germline V gives CDR1 SGHTA, CDR2 FQGNSA. The trim removed 5 bases at V and 0 bases at J, leaving 5 bases unmatched. The CDR3 is 16 amino acids. Reverse transcription of all isolated RNA meant that expressed TCRB transcripts were sequenced. Assay used: immunoSEQ multiplex PCR; TCRdb lists only in-frame clones, some missing. The sample yields 240,000 or so clones, around 26% seen once. Study-level results: Any HLA type influence on TCRB rearrangement was left unresolved here.

As for this clone: The antigen is not known.

Specimen: central memory CD4+ T cells from blood. The sequence was collected from a man aged 25-45 years in good health. The chain combines TRBV7-2 with TRBJ1-1; 11 bases map to TRBD1. The CDR3, as DNA: TGTGCCAGCAGCCAAGGACAGGGGGCGATGAACACTGAAGCTTTCTTT. Translating gives CASSQGQGAMNTEAFF. The whole variable domain, filled in from reference TRBV7-2 and TRBJ1-1, reads GAGVSQSPSNKVTEKGKDVELRCDPISGHTALYWYRQSLGQGLEFLIYFQGNSAPDKSGLPSDRFSAERTGGSVSTLTIQRTQQEDSAVYLCASSQGQGAMNTEAFFGQGTRLTVV.